This entry lists 21 T cell receptor beta chains sequenced from one sample in a study of T cell responses to AZD1222 COVID-19 vaccine. The method was immunoSEQ multiplex PCR; TCRdb's version includes in-frame clones alone and lacks a portion of them. The sample holds 95,000 to 110,000 clones, about 85% seen once. The sequencing here drew on peripheral blood, taken 28 days after the second AZD1222 dose. The receptors shown here come from an adult who received the AZD1222 COVID-19 vaccine.

The CDR3 region has the DNA TGTGCCACCAGTGAAGCAGGGGAGAATGAAAAACTGTTTTTT. This gives the protein CATSEAGENEKLFF. This chain links TRBV24-1 with TRBJ1-4, with D maybe TRBD1 (6 bases). The germline V gene has CDR1 KGHDR and CDR2 SFDVKD. V was trimmed by 4 bases and J by 5 bases, leaving 10 bases between them. This CDR3 region has 14 residues.

The chain employs TRBV4-1 and TRBJ1-2; unclear D gene. Per germline, CDR1 MGHRA and CDR2 YSYEKL. The length of the CDR3 is 15 residues. V was cut by 1 base and J by 4 bases, with 13 bases left in between. DNA for the CDR3: TGCGCCAGCAGCCAAGGGCCCGGAGATTCCTATGGCTACACCTTC. Its translation is CASSQGPGDSYGYTF.

The gene calls are TRBV19 and TRBJ2-5; the match to TRBD2 covers 11 bases. The CDR3 loop spans 15 amino acids. With V trimmed by 5 bases and J by 1 base, 3 bases remained unmatched. Germline-derived CDR1 and CDR2 are LNHDA and SQIVND (reference sequence). The chain's CDR3 is CASSPSGGSQETQYF. The CDR3 region has the DNA TGTGCCAGTAGTCCTAGCGGGGGGTCCCAAGAGACCCAGTACTTC.

The rearrangement links TRBV5-6 to TRBJ2-3; tentative D call: TRBD2 (6 bases). Germline lookup yields CDR1 SGHDT and CDR2 YYEEEE. V gave up 1 base and J gave up 4 bases, with 16 bases separating them. The CDR3 extends over 16 amino acids. CDR3 amino acids: CASSLMGGEGPDTQYF. The CDR3 DNA reads as TGTGCCAGCAGCTTGATGGGAGGAGAGGGCCCAGATACGCAGTATTTT.

The sample holds a few counts of this clone. The chain carries TRBV28 and TRBJ1-2; D gene unclear. Trimming took off 5 bases at V and 4 bases at J, with 20 bases between the two ends. The germline CDR1 and CDR2 sequences are MDHEN and SYDVKM. The CDR3 has 16 amino acids. CDR3 sequence: CASSPRMGTLVYGYTF. CDR3 nucleotide sequence: TGTGCCAGCAGTCCGCGGATGGGAACTCTCGTCTATGGCTACACCTTC.

The V and J genes are TRBV27 and TRBJ2-7, with 10 bases lining up with TRBD1. Trimming cost V 3 bases and J 0 bases; bases outside gene matches: 17. Germline V lookup: CDR1 MNHEY, CDR2 SMNVEV (reference sequence). This CDR3 has 20 residues. CDR3 in DNA: TGTGCCAGCAGTTTCTCGGTAACGTTTGACAGGGGGCGGGTCTCCTACGAGCAGTACTTC. It is translated as CASSFSVTFDRGRVSYEQYF.

This clone appeared a few times. The chain links TRBV2 to TRBJ1-1; 7 nucleotides line up with TRBD1. Germline V gene lookup returns CDR1 SNHLY and CDR2 FYNNEI. V shed 2 bases and J 7 bases; nucleotides not matched to a gene: 7. The CDR3 is 14 amino acids. This CDR3 reads CASSEFLGGREAFF. In nucleotides, the CDR3 is TGTGCCAGCAGTGAATTCCTAGGGGGCCGTGAAGCTTTCTTT.

The chain has TRBV2 and TRBJ1-3; D perhaps matches TRBD1 (5 bases). This CDR3 has 11 amino acids. Germline assignment: CDR1 SNHLY and CDR2 FYNNEI. The V end was cut by 4 bases, the J end by 7 bases, with 5 bases between. The chain's CDR3 is CASSAGNTIYF. The CDR3 bases are TGTGCCAGCAGTGCAGGGAACACCATATATTTT.

The rearrangement uses TRBV18 and TRBJ1-4; tentative D call: TRBD1 (5 bases). The CDR3 extends over 15 amino acids. Germline CDR1 reads KGHSH; CDR2 reads LQKENI. V lost 3 bases, J lost 8 bases, and 16 bases lay in between. As DNA, the CDR3 is TGTGCCAGCTCACCGGTCCCAGAGCGGGGCGAAAAACTGTTTTTT. It translates to CASSPVPERGEKLFF.

The gene calls are TRBV5-1 and TRBJ2-5; D not resolved. Germline CDR1 is SGHRS and CDR2 is YFSETQ. This CDR3 has 13 amino acids. V was pared by 0 bases and J by 2 bases, with 5 bases between. This CDR3 is CASSLVQQETQYF. The CDR3 bases are TGCGCCAGCAGCTTGGTACAGCAAGAGACCCAGTACTTC.

This clone was observed once. This chain uses TRBV2 with TRBJ1-6, with D hard to call. V dropped 2 bases and J dropped 10 bases, with 9 bases sitting between them. CDR3 length equals 13 residues. Looked up from germline, CDR1 is SNHLY and CDR2 is FYNNEI. The CDR3 reads CASSENWQSPLHF. The DNA of the CDR3 is TGTGCCAGCAGTGAAAACTGGCAGTCACCCCTCCACTTT.

The gene calls are TRBV4-1 and TRBJ1-4; D is unclear. Germline V lookup: CDR1 MGHRA, CDR2 YSYEKL. CDR3 length: 15 residues. V dropped 0 bases and J dropped 4 bases, with 9 bases sitting between them. In DNA form, the CDR3 reads TGCGCCAGCAGCCAAGACGGGCACCGTAATGAAAAACTGTTTTTT. Protein: CASSQDGHRNEKLFF.

The chain uses TRBV5-8 and TRBJ2-6, with D tentatively TRBD2 (5 bases). The CDR3 extends over 16 amino acids. CDR1 SGHTS and CDR2 YDEGEE come from the germline V gene. Trimming pared 2 bases from V and 2 bases from J, leaving 11 bases between. The CDR3 spells CASSFGGLPGANVLTF. The DNA for the CDR3 is TGTGCCAGCAGCTTCGGCGGGCTACCTGGGGCCAACGTCCTGACTTTC.

V is TRBV11-3 and J is TRBJ2-3; possible D gene TRBD2, 5 bases. This CDR3 contains 15 residues. Germline lookup yields CDR1 SGHNT and CDR2 YENEEA. The V gene lost 5 bases and the J gene lost 5 bases, with 17 bases spanning the gap. The chain's CDR3 is CASSHGINYRDTQYF. CDR3 sequence (DNA): TGTGCCAGCAGCCACGGGATCAACTACAGAGATACGCAGTATTTT.

The chain recombines TRBV3-1 (or the pseudogene TRBV3-2) with TRBJ2-3; D is perhaps TRBD1 or TRBD2 (5 bases each). Between the trimmed V and J ends, which lost 6 bases and 1 base, there was a span of 17 bases. The CDR3 is 16 residues long. Germline CDR1 reads LGHDT; CDR2 reads YNNKEL (reference sequence). The CDR3 DNA reads as TGTGCCAGCAGTCTCACTTGGCAGGGACGCACAGATACGCAGTATTTT. Translated, it gives CASSLTWQGRTDTQYF.

This clone was recorded once. Within the sample, other DNA sequences also encode this same CDR3. The V and J genes are TRBV30 and TRBJ2-1; TRBD2 is a possible D gene (7 bases). The CDR3 covers 15 residues. Germline V CDR1 and CDR2: GTSNPN, SVGIG (reference sequence). Between the trimmed V and J ends, which lost 0 bases and 1 base, there was a span of 10 bases. CDR3 sequence: CAWSVRGGSYNEQFF. The CDR3 DNA reads as TGTGCCTGGAGTGTCAGGGGAGGGTCCTACAATGAGCAGTTCTTC.

The V and J genes are TRBV4-1 and TRBJ2-7, with 9 positions matching TRBD1. V trimming: 4 bases; J trimming: 6 bases; junction bases outside the gene matches: 7. The CDR3 covers 14 residues. Per germline, CDR1 MGHRA and CDR2 YSYEKL. In DNA, the CDR3 is TGCGCCAGCAGCCCGAGGGACAGGGTTTCCGAGCAGTACTTC. Amino acids: CASSPRDRVSEQYF.

The rearrangement uses TRBV12-3 or TRBV12-4 and TRBJ2-2; D call uncertain. The CDR3 is made up of 12 amino acids. Trimming shortened V by 7 bases and J by 7 bases, and 10 bases separated the two germline ends. The CDR3 region is CASIIPHGELFF. For the CDR3, the DNA is TGTGCCAGCATAATACCCCACGGGGAGCTGTTTTTT.

The CDR3 spells CASSQGSSTDTQYF. CDR3 DNA: TGTGCCAGCAGCCAGGGGTCTAGCACAGATACGCAGTATTTT. The chain employs TRBV11-1 and TRBJ2-3, with TRBD1 as a possible D gene (6 bases). This CDR3 has 14 residues. V lost 5 bases to trimming and J lost 0 bases, with 9 bases between them. Germline-derived CDR1 and CDR2 are SGHAT and FQDESV (reference sequence). Looking up the rest from reference TRBV11-1 and TRBJ2-3 gives the full variable domain: EAEVAQSPRYKITEKSQAVAFWCDPISGHATLYWYRQILGQGPELLVQFQDESVVDDSQLPKDRFSAERLKGVDSTLKIQPAELGDSAMYLCASSQGSSTDTQYFGPGTRLTVL.

V gene TRBV24-1 combines with J gene TRBJ1-3; unclear D gene. Per the germline V gene, CDR1 is KGHDR and CDR2 is SFDVKD. The germline V and J ends were trimmed by 4 bases and 0 bases, with 18 bases remaining between them. The CDR3 consists of 18 residues. In DNA, the CDR3 is TGTGCCACCAGTGACATATTAGGGTCCCTAAGCTCTGGAAACACCATATATTTT. Encoded protein: CATSDILGSLSSGNTIYF.

This clone was seen once. This chain connects TRBV6-2 or TRBV6-3 to TRBJ2-6, with 7 bases aligning to TRBD1. Per germline, CDR1 MNHEY and CDR2 SVGEGT. The length of the CDR3 is 16 residues. Trimming took 5 bases from V and 1 from J; bases not matched to a gene: 5. CDR3 DNA sequence: TGTGCCAGCAGTCCGACAGGGTCTTCTGGGGCCAACGTCCTGACTTTC. This codes for CASSPTGSSGANVLTF.